The T cell receptor beta chain under discussion was sequenced for a study of T cell responses to AZD1222 COVID-19 vaccine. Study-wide results and caveats: Spike was spanned by vaccine-associated CD4 TCRs, which were dominant at 160-218 and 743-854. Per reports, nearly half of all spike-specific TCRs target regions that are unmutated in variants. Among those given AZD1222, only 6 or 7 were seropositive at baseline. Repertoire sampling occurred only after the peak T cell response.

TCRdb's table, derived via immunoSEQ multiplex PCR, lists solely in-frame clones and lacks some. The sample comprises more than 150,000 clones, about 88% of which are singletons, and under 8% rests with the top ten. This CDR3 has 14 amino acids. Germline CDR1 reads LGHDT; CDR2 reads YNNKEL (reference sequence). The V end lost 2 bases, the J end lost 4 bases, and 8 bases lay between the germline ends. To note about this clone: Its specificity is not known.

The chain uses TRBV3-1 (or the pseudogene TRBV3-2) and TRBJ2-2; unclear D gene. The input for sequencing was peripheral blood, taken after recovery from COVID-19. The sequence came from an adult who had recovered from COVID-19. Here the CDR3 reads CASSQIRVTGELFF. The CDR3 nucleotides read TGTGCCAGCAGCCAAATCCGGGTCACCGGGGAGCTGTTTTTT.